These 7 T cell receptor beta chains came from one sample sequenced in a study of OX40 agonist ivuxolimab in advanced cancers. Libraries were prepared through the immunoSEQ multiplex PCR assay. TCRdb took this table from immuneACCESS and kept in-frame rearrangements with V and J called. Such tables lack part of the clones; where checked against another copy, unresolved V genes explain under half of the gap, and the rest is unexplained. The sample profile shows approximately 81,000 clones; approximately 90% of them were found once. The ten most abundant clones make up around 0.45% of the sample. The material sequenced was CD4+ or CD8+ T cells sorted from blood, taken in a trial of the OX40 agonist ivuxolimab. These receptors were collected from an adult with an advanced solid tumor such as melanoma, head and neck, liver or kidney cancer.

The rearrangement joins TRBV4-3 to TRBJ2-2; D might be TRBD2 (5 bases). V was pared by 4 bases and J by 2 bases, with 20 bases between. The CDR3 sequence is 18 residues long. Germline V lookup: CDR1 LGHNA, CDR2 YSLEER. This CDR3 is CASSPAPPRAANTGELFF. CDR3 in DNA: TGCGCCAGCAGCCCCGCCCCGCCAAGAGCGGCAAACACCGGGGAGCTGTTTTTT.

V is TRBV19 and J is TRBJ1-5; 8 nucleotides align to TRBD1. The V gene's germline CDR1 is LNHDA and CDR2 SQIVND (reference sequence). The CDR3 loop spans 19 amino acids. J gave up 0 bases and V 3 bases, and 13 bases lay outside the gene matches. As DNA, the CDR3 is TGTGCCAGTAGTATCCATCGGGACAGGTCTAGGTATAGCAATCAGCCCCAGCATTTT. Translating it yields CASSIHRDRSRYSNQPQHF.

This clone appeared a single time. The rearrangement links TRBV10-3 to TRBJ1-2, with 11 bases fitting TRBD1. J was trimmed by 5 bases and V by 11 bases; bases with no gene match: 4. The CDR3 contains 12 residues. CDR1 and CDR2 from the germline V gene are ENHRY and SYGVKD. CDR3 nucleotides: TGTGCCGCCGGACAGGGGGCGTATGGCTACACCTTC. The encoded protein is CAAGQGAYGYTF.

V usage is TRBV6-6 and J usage is TRBJ1-6; TRBD1 aligns across 8 bases. This CDR3 has 14 amino acids. Trimming cost V 5 bases and J 4 bases; bases outside gene matches: 1. CDR1 and CDR2 (germline): MNHNY, SVGAGI (reference sequence). In DNA, the CDR3 is TGTGCCAGCAGTCGGACAGGGTATAATTCACCCCTCCACTTT. It codes for CASSRTGYNSPLHF.

V gene TRBV9 combines with J gene TRBJ2-2; D ambiguous. V lost 0 bases and J 7 bases, leaving 4 bases between the germline ends. The CDR3 covers 12 residues. Germline lookup yields CDR1 SGDLS and CDR2 YYNGEE. CDR3 coding DNA: TGTGCCAGCAGCGTAGTTCTCGGGGAGCTGTTTTTT. Its protein product is CASSVVLGELFF.

This chain uses TRBV7-3 with TRBJ2-2; possibly TRBD2 for D (7 bases). Trimming left V 5 bases short and J 2 bases short, with 9 bases between. Germline V gene lookup returns CDR1 SGHTA and CDR2 FQGTGA. The CDR3 has 14 residues. The CDR3 nucleotides are TGTGCCAGCAGCCGGGGGGCAAACACCGGGGAGCTGTTTTTT. As protein: CASSRGANTGELFF.

The gene calls are TRBV5-5 and TRBJ2-2, with D perhaps assigned TRBD1 or TRBD2 (5 bases each). The CDR3 length is 18 residues. The V and J ends lost 1 base and 6 bases respectively, with 22 bases between them. The germline gives CDR1 SGHKS, CDR2 YYEKEE (reference sequence). The CDR3 nucleotides read TGTGCCAGCAGCTTGATGGGGTATTCGGGGCGGAGGTCCGGGGAGCTGTTTTTT. Protein: CASSLMGYSGRRSGELFF.